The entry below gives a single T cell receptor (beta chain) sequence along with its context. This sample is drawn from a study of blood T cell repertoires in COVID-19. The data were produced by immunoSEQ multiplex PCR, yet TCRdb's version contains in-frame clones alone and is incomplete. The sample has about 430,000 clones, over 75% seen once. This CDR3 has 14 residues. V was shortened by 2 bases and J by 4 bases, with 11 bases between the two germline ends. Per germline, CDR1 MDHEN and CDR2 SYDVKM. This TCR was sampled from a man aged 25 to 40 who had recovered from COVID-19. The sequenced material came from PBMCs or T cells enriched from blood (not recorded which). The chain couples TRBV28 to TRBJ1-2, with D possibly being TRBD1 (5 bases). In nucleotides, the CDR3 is TGTGCCAGCAGTTTAATCTCGACAGTCTATGGCTACACCTTC. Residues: CASSLISTVYGYTF.